This TCR beta chain was captured in a study of OX40 agonist ivuxolimab in advanced cancers. Study overall: Ivuxolimab, an antibody that agonizes OX40 (CD134), was administered to the patients.

V was shortened by 5 bases and J by 1 base, with 9 bases between the two germline ends. The CDR3 covers 13 residues. Germline-derived CDR1 and CDR2 are SEHNR and FQNEAQ (reference sequence). The protocol was immunoSEQ multiplex PCR, while the TCRdb copy is restricted to in-frame clones and leaves out a portion. This sample has over 70,000 clones, with 86% found just once. Material: CD4+ or CD8+ T cells sorted from blood, obtained in a trial of the OX40 agonist ivuxolimab. V gene TRBV7-9 combines with J gene TRBJ2-7; weak D call: TRBD2 (5 bases). The sequence was collected from an adult with an advanced solid tumor such as melanoma, head and neck, liver or kidney cancer. CDR3 sequence: CASSAPGSYEQYF. The CDR3 DNA is TGTGCCAGCAGCGCCCCGGGATCCTACGAGCAGTACTTC.